Detailed here is one T cell receptor beta chain. Antigen unknown. The data stem from a study of T cell repertoires in cytomegalovirus infection. TCRdb re-analysed the reads in MiXCR, keeping a single row per CDR3 protein. The profile shows nearly 700,000 distinct CDR3 sequences, 33% of them singletons. The length of the CDR3 is 14 residues. The V gene end was trimmed by 5 bases and the J gene end by 4 bases; junction bases not matched to a gene: 6. This receptor was taken from a human donor in good health (CMV status not recorded). Some clones in this sample may be carry-over from other donors' samples. The chain couples TRBV12-3 or TRBV12-4 to TRBJ2-7; TRBD2 matches 9 bases. Sequences were derived from cultured PBMCs, sampled from culture after CMV antigen stimulation. DNA for the CDR3: TGTGCCAGCAGTAGACTAGCGGTAATGTACGAGCAGTACTTC. Its translation is CASSRLAVMYEQYF.